This T cell receptor (beta chain) was profiled in a study of spatial heterogeneity in lung cancer. About the study: Alpha-chain sequences were consistently detected less often than beta-chain sequences. General study results and limits: Tracking of tumor mutation counts was seen in expanded intratumoral alpha and beta TCR counts.

The CDR3 length is 14 residues. CDR1 is MNHNS, CDR2 SASEGT, per germline. The V gene end was trimmed by 7 bases and the J gene end by 2 bases; junction bases not matched to a gene: 5. By share, this clonotype ranks as medium-sized. Its target is not known. This beta chain was picked up by a library intended for alpha chains and is off target, so its count carries little meaning. TCRdb reprocessed the 5' RACE reads with MiXCR, giving one entry per CDR3 protein. This sample has approximately 1,600 distinct CDR3 sequences, with around 20% found just once. Time point here: sample taken at primary tumor resection.

The input for sequencing was lung tumor tissue, taken at surgery. This chain joins TRBV6-1 and TRBJ2-3; 8 nucleotides line up with TRBD2. This TCR was sampled from a male donor with early-stage non-small cell lung cancer. CDR3 sequence reads: CASTSSGVTDTQYF. Here the CDR3 DNA reads TGTGCCAGCACGAGTAGCGGGGTCACAGATACGCAGTATTTT.